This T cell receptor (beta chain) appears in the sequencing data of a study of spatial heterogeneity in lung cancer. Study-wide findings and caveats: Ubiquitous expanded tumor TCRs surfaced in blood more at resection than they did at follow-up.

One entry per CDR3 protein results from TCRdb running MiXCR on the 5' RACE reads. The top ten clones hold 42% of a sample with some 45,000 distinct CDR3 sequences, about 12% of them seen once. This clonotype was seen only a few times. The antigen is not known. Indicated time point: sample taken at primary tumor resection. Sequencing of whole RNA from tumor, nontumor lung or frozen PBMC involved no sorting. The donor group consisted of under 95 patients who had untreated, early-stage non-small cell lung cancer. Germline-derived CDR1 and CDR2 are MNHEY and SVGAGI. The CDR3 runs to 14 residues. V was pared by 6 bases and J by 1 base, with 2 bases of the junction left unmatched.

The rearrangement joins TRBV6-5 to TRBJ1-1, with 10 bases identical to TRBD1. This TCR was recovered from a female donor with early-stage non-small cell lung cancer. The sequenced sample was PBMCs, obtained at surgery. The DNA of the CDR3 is TGTGCCAGCAGGGGGACAGGGGCGAACACTGAAGCTTTCTTT. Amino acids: CASRGTGANTEAFF.